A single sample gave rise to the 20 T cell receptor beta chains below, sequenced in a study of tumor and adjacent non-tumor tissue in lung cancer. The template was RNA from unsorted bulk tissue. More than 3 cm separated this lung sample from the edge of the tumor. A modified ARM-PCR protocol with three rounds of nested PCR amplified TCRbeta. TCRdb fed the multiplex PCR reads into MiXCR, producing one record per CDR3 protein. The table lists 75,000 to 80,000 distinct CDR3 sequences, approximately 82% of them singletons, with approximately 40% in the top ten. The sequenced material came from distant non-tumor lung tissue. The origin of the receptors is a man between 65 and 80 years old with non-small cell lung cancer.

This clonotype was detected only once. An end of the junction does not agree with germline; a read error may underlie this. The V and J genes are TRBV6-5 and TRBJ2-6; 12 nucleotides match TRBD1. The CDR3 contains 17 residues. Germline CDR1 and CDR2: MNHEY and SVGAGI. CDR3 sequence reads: CASSSGTGGSGANAMAF. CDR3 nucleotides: TGTGCCAGCAGTTCCGGGACAGGGGGCTCTGGGGCCAATGCCATGGCTTTC.

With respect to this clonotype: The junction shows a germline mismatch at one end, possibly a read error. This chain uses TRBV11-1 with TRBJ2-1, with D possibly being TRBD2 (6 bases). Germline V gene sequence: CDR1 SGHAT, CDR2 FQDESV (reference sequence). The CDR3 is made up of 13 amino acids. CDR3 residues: CASSSGVGNKQLF. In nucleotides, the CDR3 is TGTGCCAGCAGCTCGGGAGTTGGCAATAAGCAGTTGTTC.

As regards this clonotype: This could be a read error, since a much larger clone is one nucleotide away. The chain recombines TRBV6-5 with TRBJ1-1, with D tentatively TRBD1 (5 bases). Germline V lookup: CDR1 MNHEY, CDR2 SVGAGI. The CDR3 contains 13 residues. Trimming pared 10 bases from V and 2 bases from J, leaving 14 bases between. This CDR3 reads CANLRDGNTEAFF. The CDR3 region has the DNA TGTGCCAACTTGAGGGACGGAAACACTGAAGCTTTCTTT.

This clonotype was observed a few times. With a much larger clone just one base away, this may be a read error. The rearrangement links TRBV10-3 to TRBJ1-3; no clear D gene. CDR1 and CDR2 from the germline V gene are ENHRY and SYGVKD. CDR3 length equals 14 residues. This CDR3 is CVISGSVSGNTIYF. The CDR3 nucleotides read TGTGTCATCAGTGGTTCAGTCTCTGGAAACACCATATATTTT.

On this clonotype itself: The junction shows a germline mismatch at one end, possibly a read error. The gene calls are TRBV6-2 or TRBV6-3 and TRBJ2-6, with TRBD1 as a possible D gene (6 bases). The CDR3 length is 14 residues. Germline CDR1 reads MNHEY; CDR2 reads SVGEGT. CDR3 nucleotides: TGTGCCAGCAGTACAGGGTTTGGGGCCATCGTCTTGACTTTC. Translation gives CASSTGFGAIVLTF.

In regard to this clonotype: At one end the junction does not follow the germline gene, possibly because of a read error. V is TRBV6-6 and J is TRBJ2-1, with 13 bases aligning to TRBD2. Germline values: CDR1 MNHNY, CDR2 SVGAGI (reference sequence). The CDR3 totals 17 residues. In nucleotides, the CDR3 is TGTACCAGCAGTAACCCGAGACTAGCGGGAGGCGTAGGTAAGCAGTCCTTC. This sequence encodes CTSSNPRLAGGVGKQSF.

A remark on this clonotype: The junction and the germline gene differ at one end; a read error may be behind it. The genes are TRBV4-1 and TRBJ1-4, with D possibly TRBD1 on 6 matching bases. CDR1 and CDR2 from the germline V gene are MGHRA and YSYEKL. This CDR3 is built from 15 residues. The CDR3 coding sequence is TGCGTCAGCAGCCCGCATAAGGGGGGCGATGAAAAACTGTTTTTT. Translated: CVSSPHKGGDEKLFF.

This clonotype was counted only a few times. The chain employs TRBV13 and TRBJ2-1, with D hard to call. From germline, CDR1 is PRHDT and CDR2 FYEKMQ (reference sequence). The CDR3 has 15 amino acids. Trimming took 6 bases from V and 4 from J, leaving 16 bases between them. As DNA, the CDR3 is TGTGCCAGCAGTCCCACATCGTGGGCTTACAATGAGCAGTTCTTC. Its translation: CASSPTSWAYNEQFF.

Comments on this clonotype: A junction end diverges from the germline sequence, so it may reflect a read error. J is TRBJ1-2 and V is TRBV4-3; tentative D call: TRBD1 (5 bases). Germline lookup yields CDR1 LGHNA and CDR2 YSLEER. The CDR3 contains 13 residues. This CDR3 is CASSQGAAYDYAF. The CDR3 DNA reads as TGCGCCAGTAGCCAAGGGGCGGCATATGACTACGCCTTC.

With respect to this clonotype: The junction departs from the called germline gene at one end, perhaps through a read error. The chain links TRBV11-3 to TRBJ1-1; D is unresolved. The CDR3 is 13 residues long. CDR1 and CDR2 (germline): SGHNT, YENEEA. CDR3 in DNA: TGTGCCAGCAGCAGATATCCTTGGCCTGACGCTTTCTTT. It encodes CASSRYPWPDAFF. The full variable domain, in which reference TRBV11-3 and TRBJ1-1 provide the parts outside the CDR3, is EAGVVQSPRYKIIEKKQPVAFWCNPISGHNTLYWYLQNLGQGPELLIRYENEEAVDDSQLPKDRFSAERLKGVDSTLKIQPAELGDSAVYLCASSRYPWPDAFFGQGTRLTVV.

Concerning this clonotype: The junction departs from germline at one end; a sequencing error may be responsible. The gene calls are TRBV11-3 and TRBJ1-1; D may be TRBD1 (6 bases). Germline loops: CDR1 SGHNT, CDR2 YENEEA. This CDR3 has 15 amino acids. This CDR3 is CASRPATAGDTKAIF. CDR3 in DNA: TGTGCCAGCCGCCCCGCCACCGCAGGGGACACTAAAGCTATCTTT.

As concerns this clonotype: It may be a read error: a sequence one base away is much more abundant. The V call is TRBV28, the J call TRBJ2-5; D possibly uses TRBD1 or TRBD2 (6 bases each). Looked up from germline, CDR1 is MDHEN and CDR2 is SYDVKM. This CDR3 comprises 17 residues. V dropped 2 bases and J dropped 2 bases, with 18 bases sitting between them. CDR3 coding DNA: TGTGCCAGCAGTTTACCTTTGAGAGGGGGGCGGCAAGAGACCCAGTACTTC. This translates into CASSLPLRGGRQETQYF.

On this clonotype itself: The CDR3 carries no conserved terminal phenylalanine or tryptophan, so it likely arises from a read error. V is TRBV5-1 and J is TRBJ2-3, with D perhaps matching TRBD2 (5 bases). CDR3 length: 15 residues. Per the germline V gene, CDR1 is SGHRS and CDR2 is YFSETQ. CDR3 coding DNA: TGCACCAGCAGCTCCTTAGTTGGAGGAGCAGATACGCAGTATCTT. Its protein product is CTSSSLVGGADTQYL.

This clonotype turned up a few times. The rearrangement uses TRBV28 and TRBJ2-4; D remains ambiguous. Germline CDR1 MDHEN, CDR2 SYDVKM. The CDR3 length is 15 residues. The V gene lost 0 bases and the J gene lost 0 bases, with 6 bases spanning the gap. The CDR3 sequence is CASSLCPLAKNIQYF. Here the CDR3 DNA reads TGTGCCAGCAGTTTATGTCCTTTAGCCAAAAACATTCAGTACTTC.

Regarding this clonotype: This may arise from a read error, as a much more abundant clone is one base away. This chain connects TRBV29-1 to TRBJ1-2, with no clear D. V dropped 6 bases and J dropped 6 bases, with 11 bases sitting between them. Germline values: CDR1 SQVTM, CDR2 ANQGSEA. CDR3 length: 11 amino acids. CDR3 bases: TGCAGCGTCCGGACCAACGATGGCTACACCTTC. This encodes CSVRTNDGYTF.

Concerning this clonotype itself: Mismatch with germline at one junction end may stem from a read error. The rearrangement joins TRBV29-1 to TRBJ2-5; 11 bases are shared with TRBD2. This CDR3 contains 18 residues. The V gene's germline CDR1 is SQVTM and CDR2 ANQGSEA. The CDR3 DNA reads TGCAGCGTTGAATTCTATTGGCCTAGCGGGGGGAAACAAGAAAACCAGTATTTC. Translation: CSVEFYWPSGGKQENQYF.

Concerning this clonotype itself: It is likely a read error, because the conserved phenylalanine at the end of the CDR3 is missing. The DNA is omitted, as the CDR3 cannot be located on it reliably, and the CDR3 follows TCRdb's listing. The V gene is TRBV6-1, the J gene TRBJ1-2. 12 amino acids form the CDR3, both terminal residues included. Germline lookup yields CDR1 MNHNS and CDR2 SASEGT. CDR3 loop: CASSLPIGGYTS.

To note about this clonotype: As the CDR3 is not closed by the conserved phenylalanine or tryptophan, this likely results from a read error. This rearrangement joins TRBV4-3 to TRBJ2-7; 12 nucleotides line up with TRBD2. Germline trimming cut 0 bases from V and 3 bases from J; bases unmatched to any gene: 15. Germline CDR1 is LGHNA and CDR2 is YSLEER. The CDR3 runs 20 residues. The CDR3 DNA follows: TGCGCCAGCAGCCAAGAAATGGGACTAGCGGGTCCCGACTGCTTCTACGAGCAGTACTCC. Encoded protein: CASSQEMGLAGPDCFYEQYS.

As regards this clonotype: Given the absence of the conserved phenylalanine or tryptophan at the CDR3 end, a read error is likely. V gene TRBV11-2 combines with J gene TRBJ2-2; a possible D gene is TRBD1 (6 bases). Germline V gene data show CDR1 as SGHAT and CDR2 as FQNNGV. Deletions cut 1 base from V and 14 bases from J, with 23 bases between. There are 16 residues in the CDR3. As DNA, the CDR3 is TGTGCCAGCAGCTTAGTGGGCACAGGGATTGCCGAGGACCTGTTTTCT. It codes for CASSLVGTGIAEDLFS.

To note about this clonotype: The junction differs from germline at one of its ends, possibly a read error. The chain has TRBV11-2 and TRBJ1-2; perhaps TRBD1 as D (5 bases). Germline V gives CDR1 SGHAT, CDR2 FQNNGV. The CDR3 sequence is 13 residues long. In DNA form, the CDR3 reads TGTGCCAGAAGCTTAGATAGGAGGGGTGGCTGCACCTTC. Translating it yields CARSLDRRGGCTF. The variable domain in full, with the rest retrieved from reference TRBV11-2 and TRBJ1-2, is EAGVAQSPRYKIIEKRQSVAFWCNPISGHATLYWYQQILGQGPKLLIQFQNNGVVDDSQLPKDRFSAERLKGVDSTLKIQPAKLEDSAVYLCARSLDRRGGCTFGSGTRLTVV.